The 32 T cell receptor beta chains reported below all come from one sample, sequenced in a study of cytomegalovirus exposure and HLA in healthy donors. The PCR made use of 60 Vbeta and 13 Jbeta primers. This table comes from immunoSEQ multiplex PCR, and its TCRdb copy is limited to in-frame clones, with some not included. Found here are 150,000 to 200,000 clones, about 81% of them singletons; the top ten hold 0.9% to 1%. The sample consisted of PBMCs. The origin of the receptors is a girl aged 2 to 10 in good health and CMV-seropositive.

The DNA for the CDR3 is TGTGCCAGCAGGAGAACCCCGGGACTAGCGGGAGTTATCCACAATGAGCAGTTCTTC. Protein product: CASRRTPGLAGVIHNEQFF. The J gene is TRBJ2-1, the V gene TRBV28; TRBD2 matches at 14 bases. Germline V gene lookup returns CDR1 MDHEN and CDR2 SYDVKM. J lost 5 bases, V lost 6 bases, and 15 bases had no gene match. The CDR3 runs 19 residues.

The V and J genes are TRBV7-9 and TRBJ2-1, with 12 bases that match TRBD1. Per germline, CDR1 SEHNR and CDR2 FQNEAQ (reference sequence). Trimming took 3 bases from V and 8 from J; bases not matched to a gene: 5. CDR3 size: 15 residues. The CDR3 sequence: CASSFGTGGVDEQFF. The CDR3 region has the DNA TGTGCCAGCAGCTTCGGGACAGGGGGCGTAGATGAGCAGTTCTTC.

This chain connects TRBV5-4 to TRBJ1-3, with TRBD1 identical over 8 bases. The CDR3 loop spans 15 amino acids. J gave up 3 bases and V 3 bases, and 5 bases lay outside the gene matches. Germline loops: CDR1 SGHNT, CDR2 YYREEE (reference sequence). The CDR3 here is CASSYQQGDGNTIYF. As DNA, the CDR3 is TGTGCCAGCAGCTACCAACAGGGGGATGGAAACACCATATATTTT.

This chain joins TRBV10-3 and TRBJ2-2; D is unclear. CDR3 length equals 12 residues. Trimming left V 4 bases short and J 6 bases short, with 6 bases between. Germline lookup yields CDR1 ENHRY and CDR2 SYGVKD. CDR3 residues: CAISGESGELFF. Here the CDR3 DNA reads TGTGCCATCAGTGGCGAGTCCGGGGAGCTGTTTTTT.

The chain carries TRBV27 and TRBJ2-5, with 11 nucleotides matching TRBD1. With V trimmed by 6 bases and J by 4 bases, 4 bases remained unmatched. The germline CDR1 and CDR2 sequences are MNHEY and SMNVEV (reference sequence). CDR3 length: 14 residues. This CDR3 is CASSGTGGAETQYF. Written as DNA, the CDR3 is TGTGCCAGCAGCGGGACAGGGGGGGCAGAGACCCAGTACTTC.

The V gene is TRBV7-9, the J gene TRBJ2-7, with TRBD2 as a possible D gene (5 bases). Germline V gene lookup returns CDR1 SEHNR and CDR2 FQNEAQ (reference sequence). Trimming pared 5 bases from V and 6 bases from J, leaving 11 bases between. The CDR3 spans 12 residues. The CDR3 region has the DNA TGTGCCAGCAGCGGCACTAGAGGCGAGCAGTACTTC. Its protein product is CASSGTRGEQYF.

The chain is built from TRBV9 and TRBJ2-3, with D perhaps matching TRBD2 (6 bases). The V and J ends lost 4 bases and 0 bases respectively, with 12 bases between them. CDR1 and CDR2 from the germline V gene are SGDLS and YYNGEE. The CDR3 totals 15 residues. The CDR3 loop is CASSPGTASTDTQYF. The CDR3 region has the DNA TGTGCCAGCAGCCCCGGGACTGCTAGCACAGATACGCAGTATTTT.

The V call is TRBV7-9, the J call TRBJ2-5, with D perhaps matching TRBD2 (7 bases). Germline V gene data show CDR1 as SEHNR and CDR2 as FQNEAQ (reference sequence). Trimming cost V 2 bases and J 5 bases, with 18 bases left between them. This CDR3 has 16 amino acids. The CDR3 loop is CASSLTAGAGDETQYF. The CDR3 DNA reads TGTGCCAGCAGCTTAACGGCGGGGGCGGGAGACGAGACCCAGTACTTC.

The table lists this clone with a count of one. This chain uses TRBV11-2 with TRBJ1-4; 12 bases fit TRBD1. Germline V gives CDR1 SGHAT, CDR2 FQNNGV. V shed 5 bases and J 8 bases; nucleotides not matched to a gene: 12. This CDR3 contains 17 residues. CDR3 nucleotide sequence: TGTGCCAGCAGCACGCCGGGACAGGGGGCCCTTAGGGAAAAACTGTTTTTT. This translates into CASSTPGQGALREKLFF.

Comments on this clone: The sample has other DNA sequences that encode this CDR3 too. The J gene is TRBJ2-7, the V gene TRBV30; tentatively, D is TRBD2 (6 bases). CDR3 length equals 12 residues. V lost 0 bases and J lost 7, with 10 bases in between. Germline assignment: CDR1 GTSNPN and CDR2 SVGIG (reference sequence). The CDR3 here is CAWSVVAGEQYF. As DNA, the CDR3 is TGTGCCTGGAGTGTAGTCGCGGGAGAGCAGTACTTC. The complete variable domain, with remaining parts taken from reference TRBV30 and TRBJ2-7, reads SQTIHQWPATLVQPVGSPLSLECTVEGTSNPNLYWYRQAAGRGLQLLFYSVGIGQISSEVPQNLSASRPQDRQFILSSKKLLLSDSGFYLCAWSVVAGEQYFGPGTRLTVT.

The gene calls are TRBV2 and TRBJ2-7; 9 bases fit TRBD1. Germline CDR1 SNHLY, CDR2 FYNNEI. Trimming cost V 5 bases and J 6 bases; bases outside gene matches: 2. The CDR3 extends over 12 amino acids. The DNA for the CDR3 is TGTGCCAGCAGTCGACAGGGGGGCGAGCAGTACTTC. Translating gives CASSRQGGEQYF.

The CDR3 is CASSPARTGVEYEQYF. The CDR3 bases are TGTGCCAGCAGTCCCGCCCGGACAGGGGTGGAATACGAGCAGTACTTC. J is TRBJ2-7 and V is TRBV7-9; 9 bases are shared with TRBD1. V shed 6 bases and J 4 bases; nucleotides not matched to a gene: 13. The CDR3 sequence is 16 residues long. CDR1 is SEHNR and CDR2 is FQNEAQ in the germline V gene (reference sequence).

The rearrangement uses TRBV4-1 and TRBJ2-2, with 7 bases aligning to TRBD1. The germline V gene has CDR1 MGHRA and CDR2 YSYEKL. The CDR3 contains 14 residues. V gave up 3 bases and J gave up 7 bases; unmatched junction bases: 5. CDR3 in DNA: TGCGCCAGCAGCCAGGAACAGGGGTACGGGGAGCTGTTTTTT. Translating gives CASSQEQGYGELFF.

This chain links TRBV7-2 with TRBJ1-4; D remains ambiguous. This CDR3 is built from 14 residues. V was cut by 3 bases and J by 9 bases, with 14 bases left in between. Looked up from germline, CDR1 is SGHTA and CDR2 is FQGNSA. CDR3 region: CASSFSSLEKKLFF. DNA of the CDR3: TGTGCCAGCAGCTTTTCTAGCCTCGAGAAAAAACTGTTTTTT.

V and J are TRBV2 and TRBJ2-7; the match to TRBD2 covers 15 bases. CDR1 and CDR2 (germline): SNHLY, FYNNEI. The CDR3 has 15 residues. Trimming at V came to 6 bases and at J to 7 bases, leaving 7 bases not matched to a gene. CDR3 nucleotides: TGTGCCAGCAGCTGGACTAGCGGGAGGGGCGGGGAGCAGTACTTC. This translates into CASSWTSGRGGEQYF.

The chain employs TRBV5-1 and TRBJ2-5; 8 nucleotides line up with TRBD2. V shed 3 bases, J shed 5 bases, and the junction held 6 bases outside the gene matches. Looked up from germline, CDR1 is SGHRS and CDR2 is YFSETQ. CDR3 size: 14 residues. CDR3 loop: CASSSPGLEETQYF. DNA for the CDR3: TGCGCCAGCAGCTCGCCGGGACTAGAGGAGACCCAGTACTTC.

The chain couples TRBV2 to TRBJ2-2; 8 nucleotides align to TRBD2. This CDR3 has 15 amino acids. Looked up from germline, CDR1 is SNHLY and CDR2 is FYNNEI. Trimming at V came to 9 bases and at J to 1 base, leaving 7 bases not matched to a gene. CDR3 DNA: TGTGCCAGTCTCCGCGGGGGGAAGAACACCGGGGAGCTGTTTTTT. Protein product: CASLRGGKNTGELFF.

The chain couples TRBV4-1 to TRBJ2-7, with TRBD1 matching 8 bases. Germline V gives CDR1 MGHRA, CDR2 YSYEKL. The V and J ends lost 4 bases and 2 bases, in that order; junction bases with no gene match: 7. CDR3 length: 15 amino acids. CDR3 sequence: CASSPRGRGPYEQYF. For the CDR3, the DNA is TGCGCCAGCAGCCCGAGGGGCAGGGGGCCCTACGAGCAGTACTTC.

A few counts support this clone. Additional DNA sequences in this sample encode the identical CDR3. The CDR3: CASSETSGDYNEQFF. CDR3 nucleotides: TGTGCCAGCAGTGAAACTAGCGGGGACTACAATGAGCAGTTCTTC. The chain carries TRBV6-1 and TRBJ2-1, with 10 bases lining up with TRBD2. Germline V CDR1 and CDR2: MNHNS, SASEGT. V was clipped by 2 bases and J by 3 bases; unmatched bases: 1. There are 15 residues in the CDR3.

As for this clone: The sample contains more than one DNA sequence encoding this CDR3. CDR3 DNA sequence: TGTGCCAGCAGCGTAGGCGAGTTCTACAATGAGCAGTTCTTC. It translates to CASSVGEFYNEQFF. The rearrangement joins TRBV9 to TRBJ2-1; no definite D call. The V gene lost 0 bases and the J gene lost 3 bases, with 7 bases spanning the gap. CDR1 and CDR2 (germline): SGDLS, YYNGEE. This CDR3 is built from 14 residues.

The J gene is TRBJ2-1, the V gene TRBV6-1; 8 nucleotides match TRBD2. This CDR3 contains 14 residues. The germline gives CDR1 MNHNS, CDR2 SASEGT. Unmatched junction bases numbered 3, after V lost 3 bases and J lost 5 bases. DNA of the CDR3: TGTGCCAGCAGTGAGAGAGCGGGGGACAATGAGCAGTTCTTC. As protein: CASSERAGDNEQFF.

The chain couples TRBV28 to TRBJ1-5; no firm D call. CDR1 MDHEN and CDR2 SYDVKM come from the germline V gene. CDR3 size: 11 residues. Trimming left V 6 bases short and J 11 bases short, with 11 bases between. CDR3 loop: CASSSRSAQHF. CDR3 bases: TGTGCCAGCAGCTCCCGCAGTGCCCAGCATTTT.

This rearrangement joins TRBV30 to TRBJ2-3; D may be TRBD2 (6 bases). Per the germline V gene, CDR1 is GTSNPN and CDR2 is SVGIG (reference sequence). CDR3 length: 11 residues. V dropped 8 bases and J dropped 5 bases, with 11 bases sitting between them. The CDR3 loop is CAGGVGDTQYF. CDR3 bases: TGTGCCGGAGGGGTGGGAGATACGCAGTATTTT.

There are a few counts of this clone. The J gene is TRBJ2-1, the V gene TRBV27, with a tentative D call TRBD2 (5 bases). The V gene lost 9 bases and the J gene lost 8 bases, with 17 bases spanning the gap. CDR3 length: 13 residues. From germline, CDR1 is MNHEY and CDR2 SMNVEV (reference sequence). The CDR3 DNA follows: TGTGCCAGTACTAGTTTAATGTTTGATGAGCAGTTCTTC. Translated: CASTSLMFDEQFF.

The chain is built from TRBV27 and TRBJ1-5; D is undetermined. CDR1 MNHEY and CDR2 SMNVEV come from the germline V gene (reference sequence). CDR3 length: 15 amino acids. Between the trimmed V and J ends, which lost 5 bases and 3 bases, there was a span of 14 bases. In DNA form, the CDR3 reads TGTGCCAGCAGTAACGGGGTTGCGATCAATCAGCCCCAGCATTTT. Amino acids: CASSNGVAINQPQHF.

This clone showed up just a few times. This sequence joins TRBV5-6 and TRBJ1-5, with a weak D call TRBD1 (6 bases). The germline gives CDR1 SGHDT, CDR2 YYEEEE. V gave up 3 bases and J gave up 0 bases, with 19 bases separating them. The CDR3 totals 18 residues. Written as DNA, the CDR3 is TGTGCCAGCAGCTCGCGGGAGGGGGGGGAGTATAGCAATCAGCCCCAGCATTTT. It encodes CASSSREGGEYSNQPQHF.

The rearrangement uses TRBV15 and TRBJ2-7, with 10 bases aligning to TRBD1. V trimming: 0 bases; J trimming: 6 bases; junction bases outside the gene matches: 11. Germline V CDR1 and CDR2: LNHNV, YYDKDF (reference sequence). The CDR3 spans 17 residues. CDR3 coding DNA: TGTGCCACCAGCAGAGATGGGGGGGGACAGGGGACGGGCGAGCAGTACTTC. The encoded protein is CATSRDGGGQGTGEQYF. Complete variable domain (other parts from reference TRBV15 and TRBJ2-7): DAMVIQNPRYQVTQFGKPVTLSCSQTLNHNVMYWYQQKSSQAPKLLFHYYDKDFNNEADTPDNFQSRRPNTSFCFLDIRSPGLGDTAMYLCATSRDGGGQGTGEQYFGPGTRLTVT.

As for this clone: The junction differs from germline at one of its ends, possibly a read error. The V and J genes are TRBV7-9 and TRBJ1-1; D is unresolved. The CDR3 covers 10 residues. Germline V lookup: CDR1 SEHNR, CDR2 FQNEAQ (reference sequence). CDR3 residues: CSSSLKERAF. The CDR3 nucleotides read TGTTCCAGCAGCTTAAAAGAGAGGGCCTTT.

This clone was recorded once. The CDR3 loop reads CASMEGTATGEKLFF. The CDR3 nucleotides read TGCGCCAGCATGGAGGGGACAGCCACGGGCGAAAAACTGTTTTTT. This chain connects TRBV4-1 to TRBJ1-4, with 7 bases that match TRBD1. The germline CDR1 and CDR2 sequences are MGHRA and YSYEKL. Germline trimming cut 7 bases from V and 8 bases from J; bases unmatched to any gene: 13. This CDR3 contains 15 residues.

V gene TRBV29-1 combines with J gene TRBJ2-3, with TRBD2 as a possible D gene (7 bases). The CDR3 contains 16 residues. Trimming cost V 5 bases and J 1 base, with 19 bases left between them. The V gene's germline CDR1 is SQVTM and CDR2 ANQGSEA. CDR3 bases: TGCAGCGTTCTCTCCAAAGGGGGGGCAGGCACAGATACGCAGTATTTT. Amino acids: CSVLSKGGAGTDTQYF.

The rearrangement joins TRBV30 to TRBJ2-1, with 7 bases fitting TRBD2. The germline V gene has CDR1 GTSNPN and CDR2 SVGIG (reference sequence). V lost 4 bases, J lost 10 bases, and 10 bases stayed unmatched. This CDR3 comprises 13 residues. The CDR3 sequence is CAWMRGGRGEQFF. Here the CDR3 DNA reads TGTGCCTGGATGAGGGGTGGGCGGGGGGAGCAGTTCTTC.

This rearrangement joins TRBV30 to TRBJ2-1; TRBD2 might be the D (6 bases). The CDR3 is 14 residues long. Germline CDR1 reads GTSNPN; CDR2 reads SVGIG (reference sequence). Trimming pared 3 bases from V and 7 bases from J, leaving 16 bases between. The CDR3 reads CAWRIFGRVNEQFF. CDR3 sequence (DNA): TGTGCCTGGAGAATTTTCGGGAGAGTGAATGAGCAGTTCTTC. The variable domain in full, with the rest retrieved from reference TRBV30 and TRBJ2-1, is SQTIHQWPATLVQPVGSPLSLECTVEGTSNPNLYWYRQAAGRGLQLLFYSVGIGQISSEVPQNLSASRPQDRQFILSSKKLLLSDSGFYLCAWRIFGRVNEQFFGPGTRLTVL.